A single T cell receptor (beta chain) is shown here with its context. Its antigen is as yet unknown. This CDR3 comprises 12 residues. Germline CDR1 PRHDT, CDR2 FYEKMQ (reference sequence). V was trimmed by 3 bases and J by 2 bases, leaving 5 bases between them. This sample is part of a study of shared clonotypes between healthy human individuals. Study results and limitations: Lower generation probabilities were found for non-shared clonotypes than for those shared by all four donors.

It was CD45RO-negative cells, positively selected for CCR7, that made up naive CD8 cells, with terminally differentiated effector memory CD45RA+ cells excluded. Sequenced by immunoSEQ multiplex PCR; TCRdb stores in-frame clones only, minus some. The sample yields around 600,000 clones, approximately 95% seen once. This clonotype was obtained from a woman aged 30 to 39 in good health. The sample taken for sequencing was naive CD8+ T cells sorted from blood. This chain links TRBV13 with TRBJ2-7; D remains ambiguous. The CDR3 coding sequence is TGTGCCAGCAGCTTGCAGACCTACGAGCAGTACTTC. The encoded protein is CASSLQTYEQYF.